Sequencing of this T cell receptor beta chain was carried out in a study of T cells in Graves' hyperthyroidism and ophthalmopathy. Germline CDR1 and CDR2: KGHDR and SFDVKD. The CDR3 sequence is 16 residues long. The junction had 8 bases not matched to a gene; V was cut back by 7 bases and J by 0 bases. The PBMCs had their origin in approximately 10 ml of fresh peripheral blood. This clonotype was observed at least ten times. Authors of the study amplified TCR beta CDR3 regions from RNA transcripts. During a first-round RT-PCR of the TCR CDR3, the HTBI primer set was used. TCRdb re-called the multiplex PCR reads with MiXCR, one entry per CDR3 protein. The sample lists about 720,000 distinct CDR3 sequences, about 19% occurring once.

Sequencing used blood. This chain uses TRBV24-1 with TRBJ2-5, with 9 bases identical to TRBD2. This clonotype was sampled from a woman between 45 and 60 years old with Graves' hyperthyroidism that later progressed to Graves' ophthalmopathy. DNA for the CDR3: TGTGCCACCAGCGATGGTCTAGCGGGATACCAAGAGACCCAGTACTTC. As protein: CATSDGLAGYQETQYF.